This T cell receptor beta chain came from a study of identical twins. A universal primer binding site was introduced by template switching. The final cDNA contained unique molecular identifiers. TCRdb fed the 5' RACE reads into MiXCR, producing one record per CDR3 protein. The sample carries 350,000 or so distinct CDR3 sequences, approximately 9.1% recorded once. Trimming took off 6 bases at V and 1 base at J, with 28 bases between the two ends. The CDR3 extends over 20 amino acids. CDR1 is KGHSH, CDR2 LQKENI, per germline. The study, taken as a whole, reports: Out-of-frame alpha sequences shared between twins exhibited an excess of low generation probability. The abundant beta clonotypes from cord blood had fewer insertions, and memory repertoires had none of this. Findings came from cross-sectional statistics, without long-term follow-up of donors.

As concerns this clonotype: The antigen is unknown.

Sequenced: naive T cells sorted from blood. The V and J genes are TRBV18 and TRBJ2-1, with D possibly TRBD1 on 6 matching bases. This sequence was found in a woman aged 50 to 60 in good health. DNA for the CDR3: TGTGCCAGCTCTCCTCCCCCCCACGCAGGGGATAAGATATCCTACAATGAGCAGTTCTTC. It yields the protein CASSPPPHAGDKISYNEQFF.